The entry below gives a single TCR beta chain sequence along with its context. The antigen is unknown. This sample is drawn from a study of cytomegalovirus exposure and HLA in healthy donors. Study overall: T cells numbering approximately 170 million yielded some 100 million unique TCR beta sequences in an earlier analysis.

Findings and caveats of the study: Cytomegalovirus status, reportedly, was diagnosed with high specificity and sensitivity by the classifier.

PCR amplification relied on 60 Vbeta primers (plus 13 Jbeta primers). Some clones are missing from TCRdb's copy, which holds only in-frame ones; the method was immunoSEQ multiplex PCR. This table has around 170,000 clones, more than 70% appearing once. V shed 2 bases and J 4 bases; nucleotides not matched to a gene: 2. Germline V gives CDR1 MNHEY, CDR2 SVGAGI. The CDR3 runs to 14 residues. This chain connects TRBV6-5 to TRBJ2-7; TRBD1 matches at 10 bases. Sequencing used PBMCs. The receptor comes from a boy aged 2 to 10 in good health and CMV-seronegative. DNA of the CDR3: TGTGCCAGCAGTTACATGGGACAGGGGTACGAGCAGTACTTC. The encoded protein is CASSYMGQGYEQYF.